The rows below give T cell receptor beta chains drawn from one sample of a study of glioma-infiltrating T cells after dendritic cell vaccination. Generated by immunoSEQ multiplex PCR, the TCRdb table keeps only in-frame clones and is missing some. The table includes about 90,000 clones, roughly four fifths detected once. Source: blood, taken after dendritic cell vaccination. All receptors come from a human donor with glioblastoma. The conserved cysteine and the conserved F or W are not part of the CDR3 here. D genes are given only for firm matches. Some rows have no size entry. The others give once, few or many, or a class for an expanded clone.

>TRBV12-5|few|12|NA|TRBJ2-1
ASGGQRVYNEQF
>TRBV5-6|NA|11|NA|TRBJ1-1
ASLTFGVTEAF
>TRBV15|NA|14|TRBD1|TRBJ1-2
ATSRVGTEANYGYT
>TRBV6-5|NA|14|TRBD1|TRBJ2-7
ASSYYFSGGSNEQY
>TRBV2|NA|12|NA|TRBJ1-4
ASSLTGLNEKLF
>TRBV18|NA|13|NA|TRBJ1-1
ASSPWGGENTEAF
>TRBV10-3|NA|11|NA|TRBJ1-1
AISEIEGTEAF
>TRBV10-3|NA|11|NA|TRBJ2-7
AISLDISYEQY
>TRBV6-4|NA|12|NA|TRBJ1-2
ASSDGNGGSGYT
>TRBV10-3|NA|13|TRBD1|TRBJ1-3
AIRLDRGPGNTIY
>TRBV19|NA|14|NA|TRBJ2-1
ASRIGGPSSYNEQF
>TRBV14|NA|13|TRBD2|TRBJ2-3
ASSHLAAGTDTQY
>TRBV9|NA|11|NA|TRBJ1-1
ASSLQGNTEAF
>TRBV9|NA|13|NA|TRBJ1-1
ASSTPGQMNTEAF
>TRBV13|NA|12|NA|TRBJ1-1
ASSPETEATEAF
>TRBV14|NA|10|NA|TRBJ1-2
ASSGQFYGYT
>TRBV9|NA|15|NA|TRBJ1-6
ASSSGGGSSYNSPLH
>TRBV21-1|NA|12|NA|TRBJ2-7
ASSKAGTGDEQY
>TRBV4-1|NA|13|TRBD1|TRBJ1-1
ASSQPGQGSTEAF
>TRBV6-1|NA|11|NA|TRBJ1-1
ASSESRDSEAF
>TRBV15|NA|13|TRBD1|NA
ATSRDVQGSYEQY
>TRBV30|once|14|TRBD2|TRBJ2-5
AWSLGTSGGQETQY
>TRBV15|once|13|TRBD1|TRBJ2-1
ATSREGGQGNEQF
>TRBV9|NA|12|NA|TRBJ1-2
ASSDSYLGYGYT
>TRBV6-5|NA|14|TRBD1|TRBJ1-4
ASSYGQGGYNEKLF
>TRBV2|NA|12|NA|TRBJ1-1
ASSQGLLNTEAF
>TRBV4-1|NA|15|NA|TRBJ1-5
ASSQGEFRTGNQPQH
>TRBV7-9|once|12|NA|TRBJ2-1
ASSTSILGAEQF
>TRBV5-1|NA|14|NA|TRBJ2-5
ASQRGAAGTQETQY
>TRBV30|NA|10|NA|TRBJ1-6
AWKEGSSPLH
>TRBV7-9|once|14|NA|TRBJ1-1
ASSLDSPGGNTEAF
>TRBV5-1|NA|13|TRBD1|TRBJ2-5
ASWTGQASQETQY
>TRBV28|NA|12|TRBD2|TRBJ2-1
ASRYSGGAAEQF
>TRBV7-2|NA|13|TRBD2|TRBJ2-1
ASSPRTSGYNEQF
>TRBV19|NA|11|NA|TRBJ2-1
ASSDRYYNEQF
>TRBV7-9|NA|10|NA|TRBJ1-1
ASSPVGGYAF
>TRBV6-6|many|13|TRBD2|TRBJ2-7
ASTLAGAKSYEQY
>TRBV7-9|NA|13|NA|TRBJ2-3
ASSPGHFSTDTQY
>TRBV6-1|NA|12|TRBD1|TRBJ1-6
ASRGQLWSSPLH
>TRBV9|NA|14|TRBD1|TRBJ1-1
ASSFGTGGLNTEAF